Below, 30 T cell receptor beta chains from the same sample are listed, as sequenced in a study of Graves' ophthalmopathy and Graves' hyperthyroidism. For repertoire sequencing, the TCR beta CDR3 regions were amplified from RNA transcripts. Second-round multiplex PCR came after first-round RT-PCR with HTBI primers. TCRdb called the multiplex PCR reads again in MiXCR, with one record for every CDR3 protein. The table has about 1.2 million distinct CDR3 sequences, 36% seen once. The sample was peripheral blood or thyroid tissue (not recorded which). The receptor source for this set is an adult man with Graves' hyperthyroidism.

In the case of this clonotype: With a much larger clone just one base away, this may be a read error. CDR3 sequence: CASKGQGENYGYTF. The CDR3 nucleotides read TGTGCCAGCAAAGGACAGGGGGAAAACTATGGCTACACCTTC. The genes are TRBV12-3 or TRBV12-4 and TRBJ1-2; 10 positions match TRBD1. V was clipped by 7 bases and J by 2 bases; unmatched bases: 4. This CDR3 comprises 14 residues.

This rearrangement joins TRBV24-1 to TRBJ2-2; 9 bases line up with TRBD1. V dropped 5 bases and J dropped 6; count of bases not matched to a gene: 12. The germline V gene has CDR1 KGHDR and CDR2 SFDVKD. This CDR3 spans 17 amino acids. The CDR3 region is CATSVSNRGRFPGELFF. CDR3 in DNA: TGTGCCACCAGTGTGTCCAACAGGGGGCGCTTCCCCGGGGAGCTGTTTTTT.

The gene calls are TRBV7-2 and TRBJ1-1, with no clear D. V lost 3 bases to trimming and J lost 0 bases, with 11 bases between them. This CDR3 is built from 15 residues. Germline V gene sequence: CDR1 SGHTA, CDR2 FQGNSA. The CDR3 sequence is CASSFYSGMNTEAFF. The CDR3 DNA sequence: TGTGCCAGCAGCTTTTACAGCGGAATGAACACTGAAGCTTTCTTT.

On this clonotype itself: A clone one base away is much larger, so this may be a read error. J is TRBJ2-6 and V is TRBV19; 13 bases are a match to TRBD2. The CDR3 sequence is 18 residues long. CDR1 and CDR2 (germline): LNHDA, SQIVND (reference sequence). CDR3 region: CASSPGLAGVPGADVLTF. CDR3 in DNA: TGTGCCAGTAGTCCCGGACTAGCGGGAGTTCCTGGGGCCGACGTCCTGACTTTC.

The genes are TRBV12-5 and TRBJ2-5, with 9 nucleotides matching TRBD1. The V segment lost 9 bases and the J segment 4 bases; nucleotides outside the gene matches: 12. The CDR3 loop spans 15 amino acids. Germline CDR1 reads LGHNT; CDR2 reads FRNRAP. CDR3 nucleotide sequence: TGTGCTAGCAGCCCCGGACAGGGGAGCTCAGAGACCCAGTACTTC. It encodes CASSPGQGSSETQYF.

A word on this clonotype: The junction does not match germline at one end; this may be a read error. The chain links TRBV9 to TRBJ1-5, with a possible D match to TRBD1 (5 bases). The CDR3 sequence is 14 residues long. CDR1 is SGDLS, CDR2 YYNGEE, per germline. The CDR3 nucleotides read TGTGCCAGCGGGGGGGGGACGGGCAATCCGCCCCAGCATTTT. Translating gives CASGGGTGNPPQHF.

This clonotype was counted only a few times. This chain connects TRBV9 to TRBJ1-5, with D unclear. CDR3 length: 15 residues. Germline V gene data show CDR1 as SGDLS and CDR2 as YYNGEE. V was shortened by 4 bases and J by 0 bases, with 11 bases between the two germline ends. The CDR3 loop reads CASSPMGYSNQPQHF. The CDR3 bases are TGTGCCAGCAGCCCCATGGGGTATAGCAATCAGCCCCAGCATTTT.

J is TRBJ2-7 and V is TRBV19, with a possible D match to TRBD2 (6 bases). The CDR3 length is 14 residues. V lost 2 bases and J lost 3, with 11 bases in between. CDR1 and CDR2 from the germline V gene are LNHDA and SQIVND (reference sequence). In nucleotides, the CDR3 is TGTGCCAGTAGTATACGGGGGAATTACTACGAGCAGTACTTC. Translating it yields CASSIRGNYYEQYF.

This clonotype was counted only a few times. V gene TRBV7-9 combines with J gene TRBJ1-1; tentative D call: TRBD1 (5 bases). CDR3 length: 16 residues. CDR1 and CDR2 from the germline V gene are SEHNR and FQNEAQ (reference sequence). Deletions cut 6 bases from V and 1 base from J, with 18 bases between. The CDR3 DNA is TGTGCCAGCAGTCATCCGTGGGGCGCGGAGAACACTGAAGCTTTCTTT. Translating gives CASSHPWGAENTEAFF.

A remark on this clonotype: A much larger clonotype is one base distant, so this may be a read error. This chain connects TRBV19 to TRBJ2-7; D gene ambiguous. CDR1 is LNHDA, CDR2 SQIVND, per germline (reference sequence). CDR3 size: 11 residues. Here the CDR3 DNA reads TGTGCCAGTACCTCTGGACCCGAGCAGTGCTTC. As protein: CASTSGPEQCF.

This chain links TRBV9 with TRBJ2-3; TRBD1 is a possible D gene (5 bases). The CDR3 extends over 13 amino acids. Trimming took 4 bases from V and 5 from J, leaving 11 bases between them. Germline V gives CDR1 SGDLS, CDR2 YYNGEE. CDR3 amino acids: CASSLGAEDTQYF. As DNA, the CDR3 is TGTGCCAGCAGCCTAGGGGCGGAAGATACGCAGTATTTT.

This rearrangement joins TRBV12-3 or TRBV12-4 to TRBJ2-7; 7 bases fit TRBD1. The V and J ends lost 6 bases and 3 bases, in that order; junction bases with no gene match: 5. CDR3 length: 13 amino acids. The CDR3 DNA is TGTGCCAGCAGGACGACAGGGCGCTACGAGCAGTACTTC. Translation gives CASRTTGRYEQYF.

This clonotype showed up many times. The chain couples TRBV7-9 to TRBJ2-5, with 10 bases that match TRBD1. V trimming: 6 bases; J trimming: 4 bases; junction bases outside the gene matches: 8. Germline V gene sequence: CDR1 SEHNR, CDR2 FQNEAQ (reference sequence). This CDR3 is 15 amino acids long. CDR3 DNA sequence: TGTGCCAGCAGTCGGGACAGGGGATGGGGAGAGACCCAGTACTTC. Amino acids: CASSRDRGWGETQYF.

This sequence joins TRBV29-1 and TRBJ1-2; D is perhaps TRBD1 (5 bases). Germline loops: CDR1 SQVTM, CDR2 ANQGSEA. CDR3 length: 13 amino acids. With 7 bases removed from V and 11 bases from J, the gap between germline ends came to 23 bases. DNA of the CDR3: TGCAGCGCTGATGCTGCTTTGGGACTTGGTTACACCTTC. Translation: CSADAALGLGYTF.

The chain links TRBV10-3 to TRBJ2-7, with D uncertain. Germline V CDR1 and CDR2: ENHRY, SYGVKD. V was clipped by 10 bases and J by 4 bases, with 17 bases between them. This CDR3 is built from 13 residues. The CDR3 reads CASGKAVGYEQYF. The CDR3 DNA is TGTGCCAGCGGTAAGGCCGTCGGGTACGAGCAGTACTTC.

As to this clonotype: Relative to the germline gene, one junction end is altered; a read error may explain this. This rearrangement joins TRBV11-2 to TRBJ2-7; 7 nucleotides line up with TRBD1. CDR3 length equals 15 residues. Germline V gives CDR1 SGHAT, CDR2 FQNNGV. CDR3 residues: CASSQDRVPRDEQYF. The CDR3 DNA reads TGCGCCAGCAGCCAAGACAGGGTTCCCCGCGACGAGCAGTACTTC.

This clonotype has just one count. This chain links TRBV12-3 or TRBV12-4 with TRBJ2-7, with a tentative D call TRBD2 (6 bases). CDR3 size: 15 residues. V was trimmed by 6 bases and J by 5 bases, leaving 20 bases between them. The CDR3 region is CASSGAEGGFDEQYF. CDR3 bases: TGTGCCAGCAGCGGCGCGGAGGGCGGTTTCGACGAGCAGTACTTC.

At least ten counts were recorded for this clonotype. The chain is built from TRBV29-1 and TRBJ2-7, with TRBD1 matching over 8 bases. Germline trimming cut 8 bases from V and 7 bases from J; bases unmatched to any gene: 10. Looked up from germline, CDR1 is SQVTM and CDR2 is ANQGSEA. The CDR3 sequence is 12 residues long. CDR3 DNA sequence: TGCAGCACCAGGACAGGGTTGGGGGAGCAGTACTTC. Its translation is CSTRTGLGEQYF.

This clonotype showed up many times. This chain joins TRBV15 and TRBJ2-7; D perhaps matches TRBD2 (5 bases). The CDR3 spans 15 residues. Germline V gene lookup returns CDR1 LNHNV and CDR2 YYDKDF (reference sequence). Trimming pared 0 bases from V and 6 bases from J, leaving 15 bases between. CDR3 loop: CATSRDHVRGLEQYF. CDR3 in DNA: TGTGCCACCAGCAGAGACCACGTACGGGGTCTCGAGCAGTACTTC. The variable domain in full, completed from reference TRBV15 and TRBJ2-7, reads DAMVIQNPRYQVTQFGKPVTLSCSQTLNHNVMYWYQQKSSQAPKLLFHYYDKDFNNEADTPDNFQSRRPNTSFCFLDIRSPGLGDTAMYLCATSRDHVRGLEQYFGPGTRLTVT.

This clonotype was seen many times. V and J are TRBV6-2 or TRBV6-3 and TRBJ2-5, with TRBD1 matching 8 bases. This CDR3 comprises 16 residues. The V and J ends lost 7 bases and 5 bases, in that order; junction bases with no gene match: 15. Germline CDR1 and CDR2: MNHEY and SVGEGT. CDR3 in amino acids: CASIQGRGRLLETQYF. Here the CDR3 DNA reads TGTGCCAGCATCCAAGGCAGGGGGCGCCTTCTGGAGACCCAGTACTTC.

V usage is TRBV20-1 and J usage is TRBJ2-7, with 11 bases identical to TRBD2. Matching the DNA end better, TRBJ2-1 makes the J call doubtful. This CDR3 spans 13 amino acids. CDR1 is DFQATT and CDR2 is SNEGSKA in the germline V gene (reference sequence). Here the CDR3 reads CSPRTSGPGEQFF. CDR3 DNA: TGCAGTCCGCGGACTAGCGGGCCCGGTGAGCAGTTCTTC.

This clonotype has just a few counts. At one end the junction does not follow the germline gene, possibly because of a read error. The chain combines TRBV13 with TRBJ2-7; 7 bases are shared with TRBD2. CDR3 length equals 12 residues. Germline V gives CDR1 PRHDT, CDR2 FYEKMQ (reference sequence). CDR3 amino acids: CASRLAGDEQYF. DNA for the CDR3: TGTGCCAGCAGATTAGCGGGTGACGAGCAGTACTTC.

This clonotype was detected a few times. The chain couples TRBV7-9 to TRBJ2-2; D is perhaps TRBD2 (6 bases). The V gene's germline CDR1 is SEHNR and CDR2 FQNEAQ (reference sequence). The CDR3 is 15 residues long. The germline V and J ends were trimmed by 5 bases and 5 bases, with 15 bases remaining between them. The CDR3 sequence is CASSRERVRTGELFF. The CDR3 DNA is TGTGCCAGCAGCCGTGAGCGGGTCCGAACCGGGGAGCTGTTTTTT.

The sample holds a few counts of this clonotype. The V gene is TRBV5-1, the J gene TRBJ1-4; no clear D. The CDR3 is 17 residues long. V was trimmed by 4 bases and J by 0 bases, leaving 16 bases between them. The V gene's germline CDR1 is SGHRS and CDR2 YFSETQ. The CDR3 bases are TGCGCCAGCAGCCCCATGGGCACCGGCACAACTAATGAAAAACTGTTTTTT. This gives the protein CASSPMGTGTTNEKLFF.

This sequence joins TRBV7-2 and TRBJ2-7; the D gene is possibly TRBD1 (6 bases). Germline lookup yields CDR1 SGHTA and CDR2 FQGNSA. V was pared by 5 bases and J by 3 bases, with 17 bases between. This CDR3 has 15 residues. CDR3 nucleotides: TGTGCCAGCAGCCCTAGGGGGACATCCATCTACGAGCAGTACTTC. Translation gives CASSPRGTSIYEQYF.

The J gene is TRBJ2-6, the V gene TRBV10-3; 7 bases match TRBD2. V lost 6 bases and J lost 4; bases outside the gene matches: 9. Germline values: CDR1 ENHRY, CDR2 SYGVKD. CDR3 size: 16 residues. The CDR3 DNA reads TGTGCCATCAGCGCAGGGAGGGCATCGGGGGCCAACGTCCTGACTTTC. This translates into CAISAGRASGANVLTF.

The DNA of the CDR3 is TGCAGCGTCGGGGGGGGTGCGGATGGCTACACCTTC. It codes for CSVGGGADGYTF. The V gene is TRBV29-1, the J gene TRBJ1-2; possibly TRBD1 for D (5 bases). The V gene's germline CDR1 is SQVTM and CDR2 ANQGSEA. This CDR3 is built from 12 residues. V was trimmed by 6 bases and J by 6 bases, leaving 14 bases between them.

Concerning this clonotype: One end of the junction is discordant with germline, which a read error may explain. V and J are TRBV7-2 and TRBJ1-6, with D perhaps matching TRBD1 (5 bases). Germline V gene lookup returns CDR1 SGHTA and CDR2 FQGNSA. The CDR3 totals 16 residues. The CDR3 DNA sequence: TGTGCCAGCAGCTCGCCCCCGGGACGGTATAATTCACCCCTCCATTTT. It is translated as CASSSPPGRYNSPLHF.

The sample holds many counts of this clonotype. This sequence joins TRBV7-8 and TRBJ2-7; possibly TRBD2 for D (6 bases). This CDR3 has 15 residues. The V and J ends lost 1 base and 2 bases respectively, with 12 bases between them. Germline CDR1 and CDR2: SGHVS and FQNEAQ. CDR3 protein: CASSLGRGRTYEQYF. In DNA, the CDR3 is TGTGCCAGCAGCTTAGGTCGGGGGAGGACCTACGAGCAGTACTTC.

This clonotype was recorded at least ten times. V usage is TRBV5-1 and J usage is TRBJ2-7, with TRBD1 as a possible D gene (6 bases). Trimming took off 3 bases at V and 2 bases at J, with 12 bases between the two ends. CDR1 and CDR2 (germline): SGHRS, YFSETQ. The length of the CDR3 is 14 residues. The CDR3 is CASSWGRGAYEQYF. In DNA form, the CDR3 reads TGCGCCAGCAGCTGGGGCAGGGGAGCCTACGAGCAGTACTTC.